The clone carrying this TCR beta chain was found a few times. What it binds is not known. The sample is drawn from a study of response to subunit inactivated influenza vaccine. Study observations and caveats: Each seasonal influenza vaccination, the authors suggested, recruits few new T cells.

MiXCR, run by TCRdb on the RT-PCR reads, gives a single entry per CDR3 protein. The sample gives hundreds of thousands of distinct CDR3 sequences, around 8% of which show up once; around 13% is in the top ten. Germline loops: CDR1 DFQATT, CDR2 SNEGSKA (reference sequence). V trimming: 0 bases; J trimming: 0 bases; junction bases outside the gene matches: 6. CDR3 size: 17 residues. The clonotype comes from a man aged 50-75 years who received an inactivated influenza vaccine. The rearrangement uses TRBV20-1 and TRBJ2-1, with TRBD2 matching 9 bases. The sequences come from PBMCs from blood, collected about 24 months after vaccination. CDR3 protein: CSARDRGGRGSYNEQFF. DNA for the CDR3: TGCAGTGCTAGAGATCGGGGCGGGAGGGGCTCCTACAATGAGCAGTTCTTC.